Shown below are 21 T cell receptor beta chains from a single sample sequenced in a study of blood T cell repertoires in COVID-19. The assay was immunoSEQ multiplex PCR, and TCRdb's table has in-frame clones only and misses some. The sample has approximately 46,000 clones; about 79% are singletons. Sequenced material: peripheral blood. These receptors all come from a human donor in a cohort sampled during active COVID-19.

The rearrangement joins TRBV11-3 to TRBJ1-2; D might be TRBD1 (6 bases). The V gene's germline CDR1 is SGHNT and CDR2 YENEEA. V lost 0 bases, J lost 5 bases, and 13 bases lay in between. The CDR3 spans 15 residues. The CDR3 coding sequence is TGTGCCAGCAGCTTAGATGCAGGGGTAGTGTATGGCTACACCTTC. Translated, it gives CASSLDAGVVYGYTF. Using reference TRBV11-3 and TRBJ1-2 for the parts outside the CDR3, the full variable domain is EAGVVQSPRYKIIEKKQPVAFWCNPISGHNTLYWYLQNLGQGPELLIRYENEEAVDDSQLPKDRFSAERLKGVDSTLKIQPAELGDSAVYLCASSLDAGVVYGYTFGSGTRLTVV.

This chain connects TRBV10-3 to TRBJ2-5, with 9 bases that match TRBD2. The length of the CDR3 is 17 residues. With V trimmed by 4 bases and J by 5 bases, 14 bases remained unmatched. CDR1 and CDR2 (germline): ENHRY, SYGVKD. The CDR3 sequence: CAISAGGGRAGEETQYF. In nucleotides, the CDR3 is TGTGCCATCAGTGCAGGAGGCGGGAGGGCCGGGGAGGAGACCCAGTACTTC.

The V gene is TRBV5-1, the J gene TRBJ2-7, with D possibly being TRBD2 (5 bases). With 4 bases removed from V and 1 base from J, the gap between germline ends came to 12 bases. Germline values: CDR1 SGHRS, CDR2 YFSETQ. CDR3 length equals 14 residues. The CDR3 DNA reads as TGCGCCAGCAGCCAGTGGACGGGGTCCTACGAGCAGTACTTC. As protein: CASSQWTGSYEQYF.

This chain links TRBV6-6 with TRBJ2-7; tentatively, D is TRBD2 (6 bases). V was cut by 6 bases and J by 5 bases, with 17 bases left in between. CDR3 size: 14 residues. Germline CDR1 is MNHNY and CDR2 is SVGAGI (reference sequence). CDR3: CASRYGDSRDEQYF. The DNA of the CDR3 is TGTGCCAGCAGGTACGGGGACTCCCGAGACGAGCAGTACTTC.

This chain uses TRBV7-2 with TRBJ1-5; weak D call: TRBD1 (6 bases). The CDR3 covers 15 residues. V was pared by 4 bases and J by 3 bases, with 13 bases between. Germline V gene data show CDR1 as SGHTA and CDR2 as FQGNSA. This CDR3 reads CASSSGGGANQPQHF. The CDR3 region has the DNA TGTGCCAGCAGCTCAGGCGGGGGCGCCAATCAGCCCCAGCATTTT.

The chain has TRBV29-1 and TRBJ2-7; no clear D. The CDR3 extends over 13 amino acids. V was pared by 3 bases and J by 0 bases, with 9 bases between. Germline assignment: CDR1 SQVTM and CDR2 ANQGSEA. The CDR3 sequence is CSVDGGSSYEQYF. CDR3 coding DNA: TGCAGCGTTGACGGCGGAAGCTCCTACGAGCAGTACTTC.

This clone appeared a few times. The CDR3 protein is CASSLGTANTEAFF. The DNA for the CDR3 is TGTGCCAGCAGCCTCGGGACAGCGAACACTGAAGCTTTCTTT. The chain has TRBV3-1 (or the pseudogene TRBV3-2) and TRBJ1-1; TRBD1 agrees at 7 bases. Germline assignment: CDR1 LGHDT and CDR2 YNNKEL (reference sequence). The CDR3 runs to 14 residues. Trimming took 4 bases from V and 1 from J; bases not matched to a gene: 3.

V gene TRBV6-5 combines with J gene TRBJ1-3, with 8 bases aligning to TRBD1. This CDR3 is 15 amino acids long. CDR1 and CDR2 (germline): MNHEY, SVGAGI. V lost 6 bases to trimming and J lost 1 base; unmatched junction nucleotides: 5. CDR3 protein: CASRDRVRSGNTIYF. The DNA for the CDR3 is TGTGCCAGCAGGGACAGGGTAAGATCTGGAAACACCATATATTTT.

The chain carries TRBV11-3 and TRBJ1-1; D possibly corresponds to TRBD1 (6 bases). V was trimmed by 7 bases and J by 4 bases, leaving 16 bases between them. Germline V lookup: CDR1 SGHNT, CDR2 YENEEA. The CDR3 loop spans 14 amino acids. The CDR3 coding sequence is TGTGCCAGCAACGTTCAGGGGAAGACCACTGAAGCTTTCTTT. Protein product: CASNVQGKTTEAFF.

This chain uses TRBV5-6 with TRBJ2-3, with TRBD2 matching 9 bases. The CDR3 sequence is 15 residues long. J lost 5 bases, V lost 2 bases, and 6 bases had no gene match. Germline V gene lookup returns CDR1 SGHDT and CDR2 YYEEEE. The CDR3 nucleotides read TGTGCCAGCAGCTTCGTAGCGGGAGAGAAAGATACGCAGTATTTT. Its protein product is CASSFVAGEKDTQYF.

This clone has a single count. V and J are TRBV4-3 and TRBJ1-4; 9 bases align to TRBD1. Per the germline V gene, CDR1 is LGHNA and CDR2 is YSLEER. Trimming at V came to 6 bases and at J to 5 bases, leaving 7 bases not matched to a gene. The CDR3 sequence is 15 residues long. The CDR3 loop reads CASSYSGTGNEKLFF. The CDR3 DNA reads TGCGCCAGCAGTTATTCCGGGACAGGGAATGAAAAACTGTTTTTT.

On this clone: One junction end does not reproduce the germline sequence, and a read error may be involved. V is TRBV24-1 and J is TRBJ2-7; no firm D call. Germline V lookup: CDR1 KGHDR, CDR2 SFDVKD. The CDR3 sequence is 13 residues long. The CDR3 is CATSDSDSNEQYF. The CDR3 nucleotides are TGTGCCACCAGTGATTCCGACTCCAACGAGCAGTACTTC.

The rearrangement uses TRBV28 and TRBJ1-1, with TRBD1 identical over 7 bases. The CDR3 spans 15 residues. The germline V gene encodes CDR1 MDHEN and CDR2 SYDVKM. With V trimmed by 2 bases and J by 8 bases, 11 bases remained unmatched. The CDR3 sequence: CASSLAGTESNEAFF. The CDR3 nucleotides read TGTGCCAGCAGTTTAGCCGGGACAGAGAGTAACGAAGCTTTCTTT.

This chain connects TRBV2 to TRBJ1-1; 12 positions match TRBD1. CDR1 SNHLY and CDR2 FYNNEI come from the germline V gene. The CDR3 is 16 amino acids. The junction had 10 bases not matched to a gene; V was cut back by 7 bases and J by 4 bases. The CDR3 spells CASMRGDRGRSTEAFF. DNA of the CDR3: TGTGCCAGCATGAGGGGGGACAGGGGGCGAAGCACTGAAGCTTTCTTT.

The chain joins TRBV6-2 or TRBV6-3 to TRBJ1-5; 9 nucleotides agree with TRBD1. CDR1 MNHEY and CDR2 SVGEGT come from the germline V gene. Trimming removed 2 bases from V and 0 bases from J; junction bases left unmatched: 11. This CDR3 has 19 residues. The CDR3 DNA is TGTGCCAGCAGTTACGACAGGGGGGCGAATTTCAATAGCAATCAGCCCCAGCATTTT. Translating gives CASSYDRGANFNSNQPQHF.

The V and J genes are TRBV30 and TRBJ2-7; 11 positions match TRBD2. This CDR3 is 14 amino acids long. CDR1 is GTSNPN and CDR2 is SVGIG in the germline V gene (reference sequence). After removal of 2 bases from V and 2 bases from J, the junction contained 2 bases not matched to a gene. The CDR3 region is CAWSRLAGPYEQYF. The CDR3 region has the DNA TGTGCCTGGAGTAGACTAGCGGGGCCCTACGAGCAGTACTTC.

V is TRBV11-3 and J is TRBJ2-1; 8 bases match TRBD2. The ends lost 4 bases at V and 4 bases at J; junction bases unmatched: 9. Germline CDR1 and CDR2: SGHNT and YENEEA. The CDR3 has 16 residues. The DNA of the CDR3 is TGTGCCAGCAGCTCGAGGAAGCGGGAGCCTTACAATGAGCAGTTCTTC. Translating gives CASSSRKREPYNEQFF.

V usage is TRBV18 and J usage is TRBJ1-4; no firm D call. This CDR3 has 16 amino acids. The V gene's germline CDR1 is KGHSH and CDR2 LQKENI. V lost 3 bases and J lost 0, with 11 bases in between. The chain's CDR3 is CASSPRNGATNEKLFF. CDR3 bases: TGTGCCAGCTCACCTCGAAACGGTGCAACTAATGAAAAACTGTTTTTT.

The V gene is TRBV6-5, the J gene TRBJ1-6; unclear D gene. CDR1 is MNHEY, CDR2 SVGAGI, per germline. Trimming removed 1 base from V and 5 bases from J, with 6 bases in between. This CDR3 has 14 amino acids. This CDR3 reads CASSYWENNSPLHF. The DNA of the CDR3 is TGTGCCAGCAGTTACTGGGAGAATAATTCACCCCTCCACTTT.

V is TRBV7-2 and J is TRBJ2-7, with TRBD1 identical over 8 bases. The CDR3 covers 14 residues. Germline V gives CDR1 SGHTA, CDR2 FQGNSA. Unmatched junction bases numbered 3, after V lost 3 bases and J lost 2 bases. In DNA, the CDR3 is TGTGCCAGCAGCTTGACAGGGGCCACCTACGAGCAGTACTTC. Protein sequence: CASSLTGATYEQYF. The variable domain in full, with the rest retrieved from reference TRBV7-2 and TRBJ2-7, is GAGVSQSPSNKVTEKGKDVELRCDPISGHTALYWYRQSLGQGLEFLIYFQGNSAPDKSGLPSDRFSAERTGGSVSTLTIQRTQQEDSAVYLCASSLTGATYEQYFGPGTRLTVT.

The chain carries TRBV5-6 and TRBJ2-7, with a tentative D call TRBD1 (5 bases). V was shortened by 1 base and J by 0 bases, with 8 bases between the two germline ends. The CDR3 totals 14 residues. Germline loops: CDR1 SGHDT, CDR2 YYEEEE. The CDR3 DNA follows: TGTGCCAGCAGCTTGACAGGAATCTCCTACGAGCAGTACTTC. Translated, it gives CASSLTGISYEQYF.